This T cell receptor beta chain was obtained from a study of siplizumab effects on memory and regulatory T cells. The V gene lost 2 bases and the J gene lost 4 bases, with 12 bases spanning the gap. The CDR3 has 15 residues. The germline CDR1 and CDR2 sequences are LNHDA and SQIVND (reference sequence). This clone has a single count. The repertoire was sequenced with immunoSEQ multiplex PCR; TCRdb's copy has only in-frame clones and lacks some. The table shows just over 60,000 clones, with roughly 78% occurring only once. The rearrangement joins TRBV19 to TRBJ2-1; D is unclear. This TCR was recovered from a human donor in good health. Sequencing was performed on memory CD4+ T cells sorted from blood. DNA of the CDR3: TGTGCCAGTAGTATAAGTATCCCCCCTTACAATGAGCAGTTCTTC. Translating it yields CASSISIPPYNEQFF.